This T cell receptor beta chain came from a study of blood T cells in healthy people across ages. Healthy Caucasians from Russia aged about 6 to 95 served as donors. Primers used in a second PCR of about 6 to 11 cycles were a sample-barcoded 5' primer and a J-beta primer mix. TCRdb recomputed calls from the 5' RACE reads with MiXCR, one row per CDR3 protein. This table holds fewer than 2,000,000 distinct CDR3 sequences, roughly 43% found once. V gave up 0 bases and J gave up 4 bases, with 9 bases separating them. Per the germline V gene, CDR1 is MNHNY and CDR2 is SVGAGI (reference sequence). The CDR3 consists of 14 residues. In its sample, this clonotype was seen many times. The antigen remains unidentified. General study results and limits: Estimated diversity, derived from one million T cells, was regarded as an underestimate.

Sequences were obtained from blood. The receptor's source is a human donor in good health. The chain recombines TRBV6-6 with TRBJ2-5; D remains unclear. The CDR3 DNA is TGTGCCAGCAGTTACTCCGTAGGTTTAGAGACCCAGTACTTC. The encoded protein is CASSYSVGLETQYF.